The clone carrying this T cell receptor (beta chain) was counted between two and nine times. Unique molecular identifiers were incorporated into the prepared TCRbeta library. TCRdb analysed the PCR reads with MiXCR anew, one entry per CDR3 protein. The table lists about a million distinct CDR3 sequences, under 30% of them singletons. The record originates from a study of T-cell reconstitution after alpha-beta-depleted transplantation in children. The germline V and J ends were trimmed by 2 bases and 3 bases, with 10 bases remaining between them. CDR3 length equals 14 residues. The source material was PBMCs, mostly from graft donor cells, sampled 360 days after TCRalphabeta/CD19-depleted stem cell transplant. The clonotype originates from a boy less than two years old who had a stem cell transplant for SCID, so the T cells may come from the graft donor. The chain has TRBV12-3 or TRBV12-4 and TRBJ1-1; no clear D. Here the CDR3 reads CASSLRWWDTEAFF. The CDR3 DNA sequence: TGTGCCAGCAGTTTACGGTGGTGGGACACTGAAGCTTTCTTT.